A single T cell receptor beta chain is shown here with its context. Its antigen is currently unknown. Germline V CDR1 and CDR2: MNHNS, SASEGT. The CDR3 totals 15 residues. Trimming shortened V by 7 bases and J by 7 bases, and 22 bases separated the two germline ends. This record belongs to a study of graft-versus-host responses after intestinal transplantation. On the study more broadly: Transplant types were multivisceral, liver-intestinal, or isolated intestinal.

The repertoire was sequenced with immunoSEQ multiplex PCR; TCRdb's copy has only in-frame clones and lacks some. The table lists tens of thousands of clones, roughly 90% of them singletons. The chain uses TRBV6-1 and TRBJ1-2; weak D call: TRBD1 (6 bases). The TCR was taken from a human donor who received an intestinal transplant. The material was unstimulated CD8+ T cells sorted from spleen or lymph node cells, obtained before intestinal transplant. CDR3 sequence (DNA): TGTGCCAGCAAAACTCAGGACAGCTCGGGAGGTGGCTACACCTTC. Its translation: CASKTQDSSGGGYTF.